This T cell receptor beta chain was retrieved from a study of technical replicates of blood from a handful of donors. V lost 6 bases and J lost 11; bases outside the gene matches: 22. This CDR3 is 17 amino acids long. The germline gives CDR1 LGHNT, CDR2 FRNRAP. The protocol was immunoSEQ multiplex PCR, while the TCRdb copy is restricted to in-frame clones and leaves out a portion. The sample shows just under 85,000 clones, just over 90% of them seen only once. Input material: T cells isolated from PBMCs. This chain uses TRBV12-5 with TRBJ1-1; 9 bases are shared with TRBD1. This sequence originates from a human donor in good health. CDR3 DNA sequence: TGTGCTAGTGGACCTACTTTGCTAGGGACAGGGATTTCGGCGGCTTTCTTT. Protein product: CASGPTLLGTGISAAFF.